A single sample gave rise to the 25 T cell receptor beta chains below, sequenced in a study of long-term antiretroviral therapy in people with HIV. With survey level as its setting, the immunoSEQ assay was v3.0. Measured with immunoSEQ multiplex PCR; TCRdb has only the in-frame clones, and not every one. The sample has about 20,000 clones; 80% are singletons. The source material was unsorted PBMCs, sampled 2.9 years after starting antiretroviral therapy. These receptors were taken from a young woman with HIV.

The chain recombines TRBV9 with TRBJ2-3; TRBD1 aligns across 7 bases. Trimming took 3 bases from V and 2 from J; bases not matched to a gene: 9. The length of the CDR3 is 16 residues. Germline CDR1 reads SGDLS; CDR2 reads YYNGEE. Here the CDR3 reads CASSAGTEHPTDTQYF. The CDR3 DNA is TGTGCCAGCAGCGCAGGGACAGAGCATCCCACAGATACGCAGTATTTT.

The chain has TRBV30 and TRBJ1-2; the D gene is possibly TRBD1 (6 bases). The germline V gene encodes CDR1 GTSNPN and CDR2 SVGIG (reference sequence). The CDR3 covers 13 residues. V was clipped by 1 base and J by 6 bases, with 12 bases between them. The CDR3 bases are TGTGCCTGGAGTGGCCAAAACAGGGATGGCTACACCTTC. It is translated as CAWSGQNRDGYTF.

This clone was picked up a small number of times. One junction end disagrees with the germline gene, perhaps due to a read error. The chain combines TRBV9 with TRBJ1-1; D unresolved. The CDR3 extends over 9 amino acids. Germline CDR1 is SGDLS and CDR2 is YYNGEE. The CDR3 loop reads CASSVGQLF. CDR3 sequence (DNA): TGTGCCAGCAGCGTAGGGCAATTATTT. Based on the CDR3 plus reference TRBV9 and TRBJ1-1, the full variable domain is DSGVTQTPKHLITATGQRVTLRCSPRSGDLSVYWYQQSLDQGLQFLIQYYNGEERAKGNILERFSAQQFPDLHSELNLSSLELGDSALYFCASSVGQLFGQGTRLTVV.

The J gene is TRBJ1-1, the V gene TRBV5-1, with D maybe TRBD1 (5 bases). Trimming stripped 7 bases from V and 0 bases from J, with 16 bases between. Germline V lookup: CDR1 SGHRS, CDR2 YFSETQ. The CDR3 runs 15 residues. This CDR3 reads CASGEDGTLNTEAFF. CDR3 coding DNA: TGCGCCAGCGGCGAGGACGGGACGTTGAACACTGAAGCTTTCTTT. The entire variable domain, with the rest obtained from reference TRBV5-1 and TRBJ1-1, is as follows: KAGVTQTPRYLIKTRGQQVTLSCSPISGHRSVSWYQQTPGQGLQFLFEYFSETQRNKGNFPGRFSGRQFSNSRSEMNVSTLELGDSALYLCASGEDGTLNTEAFFGQGTRLTVV.

The genes are TRBV27 and TRBJ1-3, with 10 positions matching TRBD1. The junction had 3 bases not matched to a gene; V was cut back by 4 bases and J by 0 bases. Germline CDR1 reads MNHEY; CDR2 reads SMNVEV (reference sequence). This CDR3 is built from 16 residues. CDR3 in DNA: TGTGCCAGCAGTTCGGGACAGGGGACCTCTGGAAACACCATATATTTT. Amino acids: CASSSGQGTSGNTIYF.

This clone was found once. Germline and junction disagree at one end, which may indicate a read error. V usage is TRBV25-1 and J usage is TRBJ2-5; the match to TRBD2 covers 14 bases. This CDR3 has 15 residues. Germline CDR1 reads MGHDK; CDR2 reads SYGVNS. CDR3 sequence: CASSEWGTSGGPDHF. For the CDR3, the DNA is TGTGCCAGCAGTGAATGGGGGACTAGCGGGGGTCCCGACCACTTC.

V gene TRBV11-2 combines with J gene TRBJ2-7; D remains ambiguous. The CDR3 has 12 residues. Per germline, CDR1 SGHAT and CDR2 FQNNGV. Trimming took off 1 base at V and 5 bases at J, with 6 bases between the two ends. CDR3 loop: CASSLGGNEQYV. DNA of the CDR3: TGTGCCAGCAGCTTAGGGGGTAACGAGCAGTACGTC.

The chain uses TRBV5-5 and TRBJ2-5; D gene ambiguous. Germline lookup yields CDR1 SGHKS and CDR2 YYEKEE (reference sequence). V was pared by 6 bases and J by 2 bases, with 14 bases between. CDR3 length: 14 amino acids. CDR3 in DNA: TGTGCCAGCACCTCATGGTCGAGTCAAGAGACCCAGTACTTC. This translates into CASTSWSSQETQYF. The full variable domain, completed using reference TRBV5-5 and TRBJ2-5, is DAGVTQSPTHLIKTRGQQVTLRCSPISGHKSVSWYQQVLGQGPQFIFQYYEKEERGRGNFPDRFSARQFPNYSSELNVNALLLGDSALYLCASTSWSSQETQYFGPGTRLLVL.

This chain connects TRBV29-1 to TRBJ1-1; unclear D gene. The germline V gene has CDR1 SQVTM and CDR2 ANQGSEA. Trimming stripped 4 bases from V and 2 bases from J, with 11 bases between. This CDR3 spans 13 amino acids. CDR3 in DNA: TGCAGCGTTGCGGGTACTCTTAACACTGAAGCTTTCTTT. It encodes CSVAGTLNTEAFF.

This chain uses TRBV7-8 with TRBJ2-4; D is ambiguous. The germline gives CDR1 SGHVS, CDR2 FQNEAQ. V lost 3 bases and J lost 5, with 5 bases in between. The CDR3 has 12 amino acids. The CDR3 nucleotides are TGTGCCAGCAGCTTGTCGGAAAACATTCAGTACTTC. This translates into CASSLSENIQYF.

The chain is built from TRBV7-9 and TRBJ1-5, with D unclear. The germline CDR1 and CDR2 sequences are SEHNR and FQNEAQ (reference sequence). V dropped 1 base and J dropped 0 bases, with 4 bases sitting between them. The CDR3 extends over 14 amino acids. CDR3 nucleotide sequence: TGTGCCAGCAGCTTAGTTGGTAGCAATCAGCCCCAGCATTTT. This translates into CASSLVGSNQPQHF.

This chain uses TRBV5-1 with TRBJ1-3; possible D gene TRBD1, 6 bases. The CDR3 totals 18 residues. Trimming removed 1 base from V and 0 bases from J, with 17 bases in between. Germline assignment: CDR1 SGHRS and CDR2 YFSETQ. Written as DNA, the CDR3 is TGCGCCAGCAGCTTGAGCCCTACGACAGGTCCCTCTGGAAACACCATATATTTT. It codes for CASSLSPTTGPSGNTIYF.

This clone showed up just a few times. The CDR3 loop reads CASSLVSGEKLFF. CDR3 nucleotide sequence: TGTGCCAGCAGCTTAGTATCCGGGGAAAAACTGTTTTTT. The chain employs TRBV7-8 and TRBJ1-4; D remains ambiguous. Germline V gene sequence: CDR1 SGHVS, CDR2 FQNEAQ. Trimming left V 1 base short and J 8 bases short, with 8 bases between. This CDR3 spans 13 amino acids. Using reference TRBV7-8 and TRBJ1-4 for the parts outside the CDR3, the full variable domain is GAGVSQSPRYKVAKRGQDVALRCDPISGHVSLFWYQQALGQGPEFLTYFQNEAQLDKSGLPSDRFFAERPEGSVSTLKIQRTQQEDSAVYLCASSLVSGEKLFFGSGTQLSVL.

This rearrangement joins TRBV27 to TRBJ1-6; D possibly corresponds to TRBD1 (5 bases). CDR1 and CDR2 from the germline V gene are MNHEY and SMNVEV (reference sequence). The CDR3 spans 16 residues. V was trimmed by 4 bases and J by 6 bases, leaving 16 bases between them. The CDR3 DNA reads as TGTGCCAGCAGTTCCCGGGGGGGTAGGATTAATTCACCCCTCCACTTT. It codes for CASSSRGGRINSPLHF.

This clone was detected a few times. The chain carries TRBV6-1 and TRBJ1-5; D unclear. Germline CDR1 reads MNHNS; CDR2 reads SASEGT. Trimming pared 0 bases from V and 10 bases from J, leaving 13 bases between. This CDR3 contains 14 residues. The CDR3 here is CASSEASVRGPQHF. The CDR3 DNA reads as TGTGCCAGCAGTGAAGCAAGTGTGCGGGGACCCCAGCATTTT.

The chain carries TRBV27 and TRBJ2-3; 7 nucleotides line up with TRBD2. Germline V lookup: CDR1 MNHEY, CDR2 SMNVEV (reference sequence). Trimming at V came to 5 bases and at J to 6 bases, leaving 2 bases not matched to a gene. The CDR3 covers 12 residues. DNA for the CDR3: TGTGCCAGCAGTGGACTAGGGGATACGCAGTATTTT. Residues: CASSGLGDTQYF.

This clone was counted a single time. The chain recombines TRBV5-4 with TRBJ1-2; 10 nucleotides agree with TRBD1. J gave up 8 bases and V 4 bases, and 8 bases lay outside the gene matches. CDR3 length: 14 residues. Germline assignment: CDR1 SGHNT and CDR2 YYREEE (reference sequence). The DNA of the CDR3 is TGTGCCAGCAGCCTCGCCGGGACAGGGGTCGGCTACACCTTC. Translation gives CASSLAGTGVGYTF.

This clone occurred once. The J gene is TRBJ1-2, the V gene TRBV21-1; the table's D gene call, TRBD1, was not cross checked with the DNA. TRBV21-1 is a pseudogene locus. CDR3 length: 18 amino acids. The CDR3 is CASSKGQGPEECDYGYTF. For the CDR3, the DNA is TGTGCCAGCAGCAAGGGACAGGGACCCGAGGAATGCGACTATGGCTACACCTTC.

V usage is TRBV5-6 and J usage is TRBJ1-5; D not certain. Germline V lookup: CDR1 SGHDT, CDR2 YYEEEE. There are 18 residues in the CDR3. Between the trimmed V and J ends, which lost 4 bases and 0 bases, there was a span of 20 bases. CDR3 bases: TGTGCCAGCAGCCACAAGGGCAGGACCCCGTATAGCAATCAGCCCCAGCATTTT. Residues: CASSHKGRTPYSNQPQHF.

The rearrangement uses TRBV21-1 and TRBJ1-1; the D call in the table, TRBD1, was not verified against the DNA. TRBV21-1 is termed a pseudogene. The CDR3 loop spans 13 amino acids. Here the CDR3 reads CASSKGPGTEAFF. The CDR3 DNA reads TGTGCCAGCAGCAAAGGCCCAGGCACTGAAGCTTTCTTT.

V and J are TRBV5-1 and TRBJ1-1; D is possibly TRBD1 (5 bases). The germline V gene encodes CDR1 SGHRS and CDR2 YFSETQ. The CDR3 totals 13 residues. V was clipped by 3 bases and J by 1 base, with 7 bases between them. This chain's CDR3 is CASSSGKNTEAFF. Here the CDR3 DNA reads TGCGCCAGCAGCTCAGGGAAGAACACTGAAGCTTTCTTT.

The chain couples TRBV6-4 to TRBJ1-6, with no clear D. CDR3 length equals 13 residues. Germline V gene lookup returns CDR1 MRHNA and CDR2 SNTAGT. V was pared by 0 bases and J by 11 bases, with 8 bases between. The CDR3 DNA follows: TGTGCCAGCAGTGACTCAGCCGGGGCACCCCTCCACTTT. Translating gives CASSDSAGAPLHF.

The V call is TRBV2, the J call TRBJ1-2, with a possible D match to TRBD1 (6 bases). This CDR3 comprises 15 residues. V lost 3 bases, J lost 4 bases, and 15 bases lay in between. Per germline, CDR1 SNHLY and CDR2 FYNNEI. The CDR3 coding sequence is TGTGCCAGCAGTGATGCGGGGGCCGGCGGCTATGGCTACACCTTC. Translated, it gives CASSDAGAGGYGYTF.

The V and J genes are TRBV6-5 and TRBJ2-3; 8 bases match TRBD2. There are 15 residues in the CDR3. V dropped 6 bases and J dropped 4; count of bases not matched to a gene: 9. Germline V gives CDR1 MNHEY, CDR2 SVGAGI. CDR3 sequence reads: CASRSGGRSADTQYF. The CDR3 region has the DNA TGTGCCAGCAGGTCGGGGGGGCGTTCGGCAGATACGCAGTATTTT.

In regard to this clone: Other nucleotide sequences in the sample specify the same CDR3. The gene calls are TRBV7-3 and TRBJ1-1; D gene uncertain. Trimming took off 2 bases at V and 2 bases at J, with 6 bases between the two ends. The germline V gene encodes CDR1 SGHTA and CDR2 FQGTGA. The CDR3 length is 13 residues. DNA of the CDR3: TGTGCCAGCAGCTTAGGGATCAACACTGAAGCTTTCTTT. This codes for CASSLGINTEAFF.